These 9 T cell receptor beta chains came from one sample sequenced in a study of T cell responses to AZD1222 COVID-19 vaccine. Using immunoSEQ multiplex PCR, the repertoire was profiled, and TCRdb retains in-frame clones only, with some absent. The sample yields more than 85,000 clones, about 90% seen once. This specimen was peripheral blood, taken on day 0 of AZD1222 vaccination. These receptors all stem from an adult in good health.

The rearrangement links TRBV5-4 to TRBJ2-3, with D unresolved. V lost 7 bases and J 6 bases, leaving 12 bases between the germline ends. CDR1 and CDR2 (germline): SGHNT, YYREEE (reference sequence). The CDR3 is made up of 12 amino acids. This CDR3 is CASSKLGDTQYF. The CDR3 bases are TGTGCCAGCTCAAAATTGGGGGATACGCAGTATTTT.

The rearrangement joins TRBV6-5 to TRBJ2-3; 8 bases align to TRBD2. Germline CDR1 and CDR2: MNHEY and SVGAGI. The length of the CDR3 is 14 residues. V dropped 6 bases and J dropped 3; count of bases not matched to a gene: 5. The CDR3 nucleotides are TGTGCCAGCAGACAAGCGGGAGTGACAGATACGCAGTATTTT. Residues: CASRQAGVTDTQYF.

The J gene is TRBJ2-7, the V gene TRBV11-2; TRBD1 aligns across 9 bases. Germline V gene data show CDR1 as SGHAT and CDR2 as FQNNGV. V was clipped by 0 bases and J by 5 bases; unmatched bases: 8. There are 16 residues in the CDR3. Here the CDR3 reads CASSLDLGQGSHEQYF. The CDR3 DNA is TGTGCCAGCAGCTTAGATTTGGGACAGGGAAGTCACGAGCAGTACTTC.

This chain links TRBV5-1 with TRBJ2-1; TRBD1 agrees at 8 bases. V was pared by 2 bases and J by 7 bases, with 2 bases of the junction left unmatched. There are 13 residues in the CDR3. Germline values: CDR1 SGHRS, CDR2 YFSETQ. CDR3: CASSLQGGNEQFF. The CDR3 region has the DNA TGCGCCAGCAGCTTACAGGGGGGTAATGAGCAGTTCTTC.

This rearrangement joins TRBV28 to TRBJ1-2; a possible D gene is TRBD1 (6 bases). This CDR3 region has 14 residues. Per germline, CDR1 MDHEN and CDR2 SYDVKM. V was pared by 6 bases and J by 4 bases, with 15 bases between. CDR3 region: CASSSFQGSYGYTF. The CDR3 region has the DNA TGTGCCAGCAGCTCCTTCCAGGGGTCCTATGGCTACACCTTC.

This CDR3 is CASSYWSREQYF. CDR3 nucleotide sequence: TGTGCCAGCAGTTATTGGTCTCGGGAGCAGTACTTC. The chain combines TRBV28 with TRBJ2-7; D unresolved. CDR3 length: 12 residues. Per germline, CDR1 MDHEN and CDR2 SYDVKM. V shed 4 bases and J shed 7 bases, with 11 bases lying between them.

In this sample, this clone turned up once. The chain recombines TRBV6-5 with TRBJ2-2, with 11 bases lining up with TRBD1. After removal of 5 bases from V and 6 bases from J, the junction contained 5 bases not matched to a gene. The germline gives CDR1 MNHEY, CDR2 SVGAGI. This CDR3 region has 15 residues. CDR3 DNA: TGTGCCAGCAGTACGGGACAGGGGGTCGCCGGGGAGCTGTTTTTT. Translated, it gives CASSTGQGVAGELFF.

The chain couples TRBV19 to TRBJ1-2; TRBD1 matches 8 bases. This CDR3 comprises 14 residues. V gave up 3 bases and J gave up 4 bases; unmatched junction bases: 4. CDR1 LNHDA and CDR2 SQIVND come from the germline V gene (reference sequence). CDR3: CASSIWGQVYGYTF. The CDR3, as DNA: TGTGCCAGTAGTATTTGGGGACAGGTCTATGGCTACACCTTC. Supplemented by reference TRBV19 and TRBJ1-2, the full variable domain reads DGGITQSPKYLFRKEGQNVTLSCEQNLNHDAMYWYRQDPGQGLRLIYYSQIVNDFQKGDIAEGYSVSREKKESFPLTVTSAQKNPTAFYLCASSIWGQVYGYTFGSGTRLTVV.

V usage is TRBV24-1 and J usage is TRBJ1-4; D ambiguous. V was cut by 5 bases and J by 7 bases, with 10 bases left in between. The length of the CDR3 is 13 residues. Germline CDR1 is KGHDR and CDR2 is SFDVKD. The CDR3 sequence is CATSGGVSEKLFF. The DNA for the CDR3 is TGTGCCACCAGTGGAGGAGTATCTGAAAAACTGTTTTTT.